This T cell receptor beta chain was identified during a study of blood T cell repertoires in COVID-19. The data were produced by immunoSEQ multiplex PCR, yet TCRdb's version contains in-frame clones alone and is incomplete. The table lists about 190,000 clones, 65% to 80% of them singletons. V was shortened by 2 bases and J by 1 base, with 5 bases between the two germline ends. The CDR3 contains 13 residues. Germline CDR1 reads KGHSH; CDR2 reads LQKENI. The specimen sequenced was peripheral blood. This TCR came from a woman aged 45-65 years with acute or convalescent COVID-19. The genes are TRBV18 and TRBJ1-2; D remains unclear. The CDR3: CASSPANNYGYTF. CDR3 coding DNA: TGTGCCAGCTCACCAGCGAATAACTATGGCTACACCTTC.